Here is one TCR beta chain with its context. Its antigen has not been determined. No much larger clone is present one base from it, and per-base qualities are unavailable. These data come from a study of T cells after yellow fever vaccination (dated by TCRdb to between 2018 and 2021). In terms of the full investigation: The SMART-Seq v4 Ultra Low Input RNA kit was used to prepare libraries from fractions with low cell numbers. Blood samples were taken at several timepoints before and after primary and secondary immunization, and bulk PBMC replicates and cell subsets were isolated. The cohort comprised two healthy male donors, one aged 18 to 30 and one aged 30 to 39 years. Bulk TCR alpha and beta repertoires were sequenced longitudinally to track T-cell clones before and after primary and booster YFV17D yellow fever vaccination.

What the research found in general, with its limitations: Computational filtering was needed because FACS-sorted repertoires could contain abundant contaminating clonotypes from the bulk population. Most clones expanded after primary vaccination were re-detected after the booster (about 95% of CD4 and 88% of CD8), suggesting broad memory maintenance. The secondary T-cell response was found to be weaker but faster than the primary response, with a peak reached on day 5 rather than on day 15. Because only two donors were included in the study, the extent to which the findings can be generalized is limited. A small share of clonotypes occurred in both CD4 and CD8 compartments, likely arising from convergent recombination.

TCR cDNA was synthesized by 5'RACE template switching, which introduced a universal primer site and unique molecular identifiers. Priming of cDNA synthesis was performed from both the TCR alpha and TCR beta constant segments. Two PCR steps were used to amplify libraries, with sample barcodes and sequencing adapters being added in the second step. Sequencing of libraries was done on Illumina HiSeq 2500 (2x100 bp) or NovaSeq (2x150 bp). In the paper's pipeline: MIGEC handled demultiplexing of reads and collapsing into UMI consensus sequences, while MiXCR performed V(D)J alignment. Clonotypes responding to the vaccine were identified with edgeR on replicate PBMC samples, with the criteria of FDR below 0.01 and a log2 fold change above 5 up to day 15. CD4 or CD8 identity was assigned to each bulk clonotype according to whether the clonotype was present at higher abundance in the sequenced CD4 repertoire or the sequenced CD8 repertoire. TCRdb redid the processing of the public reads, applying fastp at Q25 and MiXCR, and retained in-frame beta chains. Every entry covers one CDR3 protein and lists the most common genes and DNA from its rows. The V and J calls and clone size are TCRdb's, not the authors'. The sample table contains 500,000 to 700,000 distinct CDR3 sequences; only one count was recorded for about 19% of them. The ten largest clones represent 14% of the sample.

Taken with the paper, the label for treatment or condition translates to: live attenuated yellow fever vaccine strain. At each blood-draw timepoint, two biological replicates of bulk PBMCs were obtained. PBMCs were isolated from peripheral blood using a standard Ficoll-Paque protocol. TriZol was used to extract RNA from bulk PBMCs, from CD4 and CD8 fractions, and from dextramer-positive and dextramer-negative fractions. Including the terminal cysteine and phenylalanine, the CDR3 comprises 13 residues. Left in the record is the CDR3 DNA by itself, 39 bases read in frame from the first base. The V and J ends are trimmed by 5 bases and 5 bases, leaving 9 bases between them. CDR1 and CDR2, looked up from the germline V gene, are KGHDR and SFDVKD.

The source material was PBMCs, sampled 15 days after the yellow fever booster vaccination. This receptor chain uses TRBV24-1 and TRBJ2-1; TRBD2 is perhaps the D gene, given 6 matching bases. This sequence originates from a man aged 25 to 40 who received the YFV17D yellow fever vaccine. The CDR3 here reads CATSVGGDNEQFF. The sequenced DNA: TGTGCCACCAGTGTCGGGGGAGACAATGAGCAGTTCTTC.